This TCR beta chain was retrieved from a study of early T cells in non-severe SARS-CoV-2 infection. Study at large: From unsorted whole blood, bulk RNA was sequenced, and the chains remained unpaired. Study-wide findings and caveats: Sequences matched to VDJdb favored anti-spike CD8 responses, while private and CD4 specificities were missed.

On this clonotype: Its antigen is undetermined.

Germline V gene lookup returns CDR1 SGDLS and CDR2 YYNGEE. The V end was cut by 0 bases, the J end by 4 bases, with 14 bases between. The CDR3 spans 15 residues. Unique molecular identifiers were affixed to single, distinct cDNA molecules. Via MiXCR, TCRdb re-called the 5' RACE reads, giving one row per CDR3 protein. The sample holds roughly 120,000 distinct CDR3 sequences, roughly 13% seen once. V is TRBV9 and J is TRBJ2-7; no clear D. The sample in question was whole blood, obtained at baseline. This TCR came from an adult who was a healthcare worker with PCR-confirmed SARS-CoV-2 infection or an uninfected control (not recorded which). The CDR3 sequence: CASSVEPVPGYEQYF. CDR3 nucleotides: TGTGCCAGCAGCGTAGAGCCGGTACCGGGTTACGAGCAGTACTTC.